This TCR beta chain was observed in a study of T cells in Graves' hyperthyroidism and ophthalmopathy. Amplified regions were TCR beta CDR3 sequences from RNA transcripts. RT-PCR in the first round (using the HTBI primer set) targeted the TCR CDR3. TCRdb analysed the multiplex PCR reads with MiXCR anew, one entry per CDR3 protein. The sample lists fewer than 350,000 distinct CDR3 sequences, about 14% occurring once. Trimming took 4 bases from V and 8 from J, leaving 8 bases between them. Germline CDR1 SNHLY, CDR2 FYNNEI. CDR3 length equals 11 residues. Blood was sampled at initial diagnosis of hyperthyroidism, prior to onset of any ophthalmopathy symptoms. The source of the PBMCs was 10 ml of fresh peripheral blood.

This rearrangement joins TRBV2 to TRBJ1-1; a weak D match, TRBD1 (5 bases). The sample taken for sequencing was blood. This TCR was recovered from a woman in her twenties or thirties with Graves' hyperthyroidism that later progressed to Graves' ophthalmopathy. This chain's CDR3 is CASSVGDEAFF. The CDR3 nucleotides read TGTGCCAGCAGTGTAGGGGACGAAGCTTTCTTT.